Below, 22 T cell receptor beta chains from the same sample are listed, as sequenced in a study of CD8 T cells in ankylosing spondylitis (dated by TCRdb to 2017 to 2019). The receptor library was made with 5' RACE. The data were produced on an Illumina HiSeq 2500. TCRdb cleaned the public reads at Q25 with fastp, built clones with MiXCR and kept in-frame beta chains. Identical CDR3 protein sequences are pooled into one entry, listed with their most common genes and DNA. Counted in this sample were roughly 260,000 distinct CDR3 sequences; around 20% of them appeared once. The ten largest clonotypes hold about 8.2% of the sample. Source material: blood, either unsorted or a sorted T cell fraction (not recorded which). These receptors came from a male donor with ankylosing spondylitis or in good health (not recorded which).

This clonotype has only one observation. This chain connects TRBV29-1 to TRBJ2-3; D not resolved. Per the germline V gene, CDR1 is SQVTM and CDR2 is ANQGSEA. This CDR3 comprises 15 residues. CDR3 residues: CSARTLSDDQAPQYF. Here the CDR3 DNA reads TGCAGTGCCAGGACCCTATCGGACGATCAAGCGCCGCAGTATTTT.

This clonotype was observed many times. This chain uses TRBV29-1 with TRBJ2-2; a possible D gene is TRBD2 (6 bases). Germline lookup yields CDR1 SQVTM and CDR2 ANQGSEA. The CDR3 length is 14 residues. V was clipped by 4 bases and J by 2 bases, with 11 bases between them. This CDR3 reads CSVVPGSNTGELFF. DNA for the CDR3: TGCAGCGTTGTACCCGGGAGTAACACCGGGGAGCTGTTTTTT.

The rearrangement links TRBV7-9 to TRBJ2-2, with D tentatively TRBD2 (5 bases). CDR1 SEHNR and CDR2 FQNEAQ come from the germline V gene (reference sequence). The ends were cut back, 5 bases at V and 6 bases at J, with 13 bases in the middle. The CDR3 sequence is 14 residues long. CDR3 loop: CASSPEAAAGELFF. CDR3 DNA sequence: TGTGCCAGCAGCCCGGAGGCAGCGGCCGGGGAGCTGTTTTTT. Complete variable domain (other parts from reference TRBV7-9 and TRBJ2-2): DTGVSQNPRHKITKRGQNVTFRCDPISEHNRLYWYRQTLGQGPEFLTYFQNEAQLEKSRLLSDRFSAERPKGSFSTLEIQRTEQGDSAMYLCASSPEAAAGELFFGEGSRLTVL.

The chain employs TRBV5-8 and TRBJ2-7; D might be TRBD1 (5 bases). Germline-derived CDR1 and CDR2 are SGHTS and YDEGEE. The CDR3 runs to 13 residues. V was trimmed by 5 bases and J by 3 bases, leaving 12 bases between them. CDR3 bases: TGTGCCAGCAGATTAAGACAGTACTACGAGCAGTACGTC. Its translation is CASRLRQYYEQYV.

This clonotype was recorded a few times. V gene TRBV5-1 combines with J gene TRBJ2-3; 8 bases map to TRBD2. The V gene end was trimmed by 0 bases and the J gene end by 4 bases; junction bases not matched to a gene: 1. CDR1 SGHRS and CDR2 YFSETQ come from the germline V gene. The CDR3 runs 14 residues. CDR3 DNA sequence: TGCGCCAGCAGCTTGGCCGGGAGGGCAGATACGCAGTATTTT. This sequence encodes CASSLAGRADTQYF. The full variable domain, in which reference TRBV5-1 and TRBJ2-3 provide the parts outside the CDR3, is KAGVTQTPRYLIKTRGQQVTLSCSPISGHRSVSWYQQTPGQGLQFLFEYFSETQRNKGNFPGRFSGRQFSNSRSEMNVSTLELGDSALYLCASSLAGRADTQYFGPGTRLTVL.

The chain links TRBV5-1 to TRBJ2-1; 9 nucleotides match TRBD1. The germline CDR1 and CDR2 sequences are SGHRS and YFSETQ. The CDR3 is 15 amino acids. The V segment lost 3 bases and the J segment 2 bases; nucleotides outside the gene matches: 3. The CDR3 DNA follows: TGCGCCAGCAGCTCTAGACAGGGGGCCTACAATGAGCAGTTCTTC. The encoded protein is CASSSRQGAYNEQFF.

A remark on this clonotype: A much larger clone is a single base away; this may be a read error. CDR3 bases: TGTGTCAGCGGGGGAGCCTACAATGAGCAGTTCTTC. Its translation is CVSGGAYNEQFF. The J gene is TRBJ2-1, the V gene TRBV9; 8 nucleotides align to TRBD2. Germline lookup yields CDR1 SGDLS and CDR2 YYNGEE. The CDR3 has 12 residues. The whole variable domain, filled in from reference TRBV9 and TRBJ2-1, reads DSGVTQTPKHLITATGQRVTLRCSPRSGDLSVYWYQQSLDQGLQFLIQYYNGEERAKGNILERFSAQQFPDLHSELNLSSLELGDSALYFCVSGGAYNEQFFGPGTRLTVL.

A few counts support this clonotype. This chain uses TRBV28 with TRBJ2-1; 10 bases align to TRBD2. Germline V gives CDR1 MDHEN, CDR2 SYDVKM. Trimming took 3 bases from V and 7 from J; bases not matched to a gene: 6. The CDR3 extends over 15 amino acids. CDR3 nucleotide sequence: TGTGCCAGCAGTTTTGGTCTAGCGGGAGAGAATGAGCAGTTCTTC. Protein sequence: CASSFGLAGENEQFF.

The V call is TRBV5-1, the J call TRBJ2-5; D gene uncertain. This CDR3 is built from 14 residues. From germline, CDR1 is SGHRS and CDR2 YFSETQ. Trimming stripped 0 bases from V and 5 bases from J, with 11 bases between. This CDR3 reads CASSLELLGETQYF. CDR3 in DNA: TGCGCCAGCAGCTTGGAACTTTTGGGGGAGACCCAGTACTTC.

The chain couples TRBV12-3 or TRBV12-4 to TRBJ2-1; D gene ambiguous. This CDR3 contains 12 residues. The V end was cut by 3 bases, the J end by 6 bases, with 6 bases between. The CDR3 reads CASSFIPNEQFF. CDR3 DNA sequence: TGTGCCAGCAGTTTCATCCCCAATGAGCAGTTCTTC.

This clonotype was detected a few times. This CDR3 is CASSYSSYNSPLHF. CDR3 sequence (DNA): TGTGCCAGCAGTTACTCCAGCTATAATTCACCCCTCCACTTT. V gene TRBV6-5 combines with J gene TRBJ1-6, with D unresolved. This CDR3 contains 14 residues. Deletions cut 0 bases from V and 3 bases from J, with 3 bases between. The V gene's germline CDR1 is MNHEY and CDR2 SVGAGI.

This clonotype was counted at least ten times. This chain links TRBV20-1 with TRBJ2-1, with 9 bases aligning to TRBD1. This CDR3 is built from 14 residues. J was trimmed by 5 bases and V by 5 bases; bases with no gene match: 7. In germline, CDR1 is DFQATT, CDR2 SNEGSKA (reference sequence). CDR3 in DNA: TGCAGTGCTGAGCCCGGGACAGGGAACAATGAGCAGTTCTTC. Translating it yields CSAEPGTGNNEQFF.

With regard to this clonotype: Compared with germline, one end of the junction differs, possibly owing to a read error. The chain employs TRBV5-1 and TRBJ2-2, with D perhaps matching TRBD2 (5 bases). CDR3 length: 16 amino acids. The V gene's germline CDR1 is SGHRS and CDR2 YFSETQ. CDR3 amino acids: CANSPEVLGITGELFF. The CDR3 nucleotides are TGCGCCAACAGCCCGGAGGTACTAGGGATTACCGGGGAGCTGTTTTTT.

The table lists this clonotype with a few counts. The chain links TRBV28 to TRBJ1-2, with D possibly matching TRBD1 (5 bases). The germline V gene has CDR1 MDHEN and CDR2 SYDVKM. The germline V and J ends were trimmed by 8 bases and 7 bases, with 11 bases remaining between them. This CDR3 contains 11 residues. The CDR3 nucleotides are TGTGCCAGCTCAGGGAACCGTGGCTACACCTTC. Its translation is CASSGNRGYTF.

A few counts support this clonotype. The chain couples TRBV5-1 to TRBJ2-2; D possibly uses TRBD1 or TRBD2 (5 bases each). Germline lookup yields CDR1 SGHRS and CDR2 YFSETQ. The CDR3 is 15 residues long. Trimming shortened V by 3 bases and J by 3 bases, and 12 bases separated the two germline ends. The CDR3 loop is CASSWDGADTGELFF. CDR3 nucleotide sequence: TGCGCCAGCAGCTGGGACGGGGCCGACACCGGGGAGCTGTTTTTT.

On this clonotype: It may be a read error: a sequence one base away is much more abundant. The V call is TRBV11-2, the J call TRBJ2-3, with D unclear. The CDR3 runs 13 residues. Germline CDR1 SGHAT, CDR2 FQNNGV. DNA of the CDR3: TGTGCCAACAGCTTCGGCTTCGTAGATACGCAGTATTTT. Translated, it gives CANSFGFVDTQYF.

DNA of the CDR3: TGCGCCAGCAGCCAACCGGGACAGAAAAACATTCAGTACTTC. Residues: CASSQPGQKNIQYF. The rearrangement joins TRBV4-1 to TRBJ2-4; 7 nucleotides match TRBD1. The CDR3 sequence is 14 residues long. J lost 4 bases, V lost 2 bases, and 2 bases had no gene match. Germline V gene sequence: CDR1 MGHRA, CDR2 YSYEKL.

The J gene is TRBJ1-5, the V gene TRBV15, with D uncertain. The CDR3 sequence is 15 residues long. CDR1 and CDR2 (germline): LNHNV, YYDKDF (reference sequence). V dropped 0 bases and J dropped 5 bases, with 11 bases sitting between them. CDR3 loop: CATSREVSYYQPQHF. The CDR3 bases are TGTGCCACCAGCAGAGAAGTATCCTACTATCAGCCCCAGCATTTT.

This chain links TRBV5-1 with TRBJ1-1; 7 nucleotides line up with TRBD1. The germline CDR1 and CDR2 sequences are SGHRS and YFSETQ. V lost 4 bases to trimming and J lost 5 bases; unmatched junction nucleotides: 5. CDR3 size: 13 residues. CDR3 in amino acids: CASSATGETEAFF. The CDR3 coding sequence is TGCGCCAGCAGCGCCACAGGGGAGACTGAAGCTTTCTTT. The whole variable domain, remainder taken from reference TRBV5-1 and TRBJ1-1, is KAGVTQTPRYLIKTRGQQVTLSCSPISGHRSVSWYQQTPGQGLQFLFEYFSETQRNKGNFPGRFSGRQFSNSRSEMNVSTLELGDSALYLCASSATGETEAFFGQGTRLTVV.

In its sample, this clonotype was seen a few times. The chain couples TRBV29-1 to TRBJ2-1; 11 bases align to TRBD2. The germline V gene encodes CDR1 SQVTM and CDR2 ANQGSEA. V was pared by 2 bases and J by 4 bases, with 4 bases of the junction left unmatched. The CDR3 spans 15 residues. The CDR3 DNA sequence: TGCAGCGTTGAATACGGGACTAGCGGATACAATGAGCAGTTCTTC. Residues: CSVEYGTSGYNEQFF.

The chain carries TRBV6-1 and TRBJ1-3, with D maybe TRBD1 (5 bases). Deletions cut 8 bases from V and 2 bases from J, with 13 bases between. The germline gives CDR1 MNHNS, CDR2 SASEGT. The CDR3 is made up of 14 amino acids. The CDR3 reads CASGGPLAGNTIYF. Here the CDR3 DNA reads TGTGCCAGCGGGGGACCCCTGGCTGGAAACACCATATATTTT.

J is TRBJ2-3 and V is TRBV19; 8 nucleotides agree with TRBD2. This CDR3 is 15 amino acids long. Germline lookup yields CDR1 LNHDA and CDR2 SQIVND (reference sequence). V shed 6 bases, J shed 1 base, and the junction held 6 bases outside the gene matches. In DNA, the CDR3 is TGTGCCAGTAGGCCACGAGCGGGAGGCACAGATACGCAGTATTTT. Translated: CASRPRAGGTDTQYF.